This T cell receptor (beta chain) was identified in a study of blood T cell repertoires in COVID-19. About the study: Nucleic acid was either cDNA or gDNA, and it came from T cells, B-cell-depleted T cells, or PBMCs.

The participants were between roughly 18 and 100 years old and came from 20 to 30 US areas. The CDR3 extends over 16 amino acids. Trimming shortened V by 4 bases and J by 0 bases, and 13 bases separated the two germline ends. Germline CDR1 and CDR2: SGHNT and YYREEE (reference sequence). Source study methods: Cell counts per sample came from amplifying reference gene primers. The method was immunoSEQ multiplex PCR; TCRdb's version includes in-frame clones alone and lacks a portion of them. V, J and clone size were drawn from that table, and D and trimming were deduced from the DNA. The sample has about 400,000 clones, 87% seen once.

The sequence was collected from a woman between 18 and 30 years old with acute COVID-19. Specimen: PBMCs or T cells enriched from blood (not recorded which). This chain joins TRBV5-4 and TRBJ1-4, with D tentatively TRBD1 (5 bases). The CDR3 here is CASSPDRGATNEKLFF. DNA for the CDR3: TGTGCCAGCAGCCCTGACCGGGGGGCAACTAATGAAAAACTGTTTTTT.